The 30 T cell receptor beta chains given below trace back to one sample, sequenced in a study of T cells in Graves' hyperthyroidism and ophthalmopathy. Researchers amplified the TCR beta CDR3 regions from RNA transcripts. The TCR CDR3 was amplified in a first-round RT-PCR using the HTBI primer set. TCRdb called the multiplex PCR reads again in MiXCR, with one record for every CDR3 protein. The table has 480,000 or so distinct CDR3 sequences, 14% seen once. The specimen was blood. The receptor source for this set is a woman under 30 with Graves' hyperthyroidism.

This sequence joins TRBV7-6 and TRBJ2-2, with 13 bases lining up with TRBD2. The germline V gene encodes CDR1 SGHVS and CDR2 FNYEAQ. This CDR3 is 17 amino acids long. The ends lost 4 bases at V and 6 bases at J; junction bases unmatched: 8. The CDR3 region is CASSSERTSGSPGELFF. The DNA for the CDR3 is TGTGCCAGCAGCTCTGAGAGGACTAGCGGGAGTCCCGGGGAGCTGTTTTTT.

This clonotype was seen more than once but under ten times. V is TRBV9 and J is TRBJ2-6, with D perhaps matching TRBD2 (5 bases). Germline V gene sequence: CDR1 SGDLS, CDR2 YYNGEE. V dropped 4 bases and J dropped 0 bases, with 11 bases sitting between them. There are 16 residues in the CDR3. The CDR3 DNA reads TGTGCCAGCAGCCCCCCCGGACTCTCTGGGGCCAACGTCCTGACTTTC. This encodes CASSPPGLSGANVLTF.

This clonotype was counted at least ten times. The gene calls are TRBV29-1 and TRBJ2-7; TRBD2 aligns across 11 bases. Germline CDR1 and CDR2: SQVTM and ANQGSEA. The CDR3 consists of 14 residues. Germline trimming cut 6 bases from V and 0 bases from J; bases unmatched to any gene: 4. CDR3 in amino acids: CSVTTSGNSYEQYF. The CDR3 DNA follows: TGCAGCGTCACGACTAGCGGGAACTCCTACGAGCAGTACTTC.

This clonotype was seen many times. The CDR3 bases are TGTGCCAGCAGTTTCCAGGGCACGGCTTTCTTT. Translation gives CASSFQGTAFF. This rearrangement joins TRBV12-3 or TRBV12-4 to TRBJ1-1; TRBD1 might be the D (5 bases). Trimming removed 3 bases at V and 11 bases at J, with 10 bases between. CDR3 length equals 11 residues.

This clonotype occurred many times. The chain couples TRBV9 to TRBJ1-2; D is possibly TRBD1 (6 bases). Trimming removed 4 bases at V and 2 bases at J, with 21 bases between. CDR3 length: 17 residues. The germline gives CDR1 SGDLS, CDR2 YYNGEE. The CDR3 region is CASSPAGRGEGNYGYTF. In DNA, the CDR3 is TGTGCCAGCAGCCCAGCGGGCAGGGGCGAAGGGAACTATGGCTACACCTTC. The whole variable domain, filled in from reference TRBV9 and TRBJ1-2, reads DSGVTQTPKHLITATGQRVTLRCSPRSGDLSVYWYQQSLDQGLQFLIQYYNGEERAKGNILERFSAQQFPDLHSELNLSSLELGDSALYFCASSPAGRGEGNYGYTFGSGTRLTVV.

Details on this clonotype: One end of the junction is discordant with germline, which a read error may explain. The chain is built from TRBV6-2 or TRBV6-3 and TRBJ2-7, with 10 nucleotides matching TRBD2. The CDR3 extends over 15 amino acids. Germline V gene lookup returns CDR1 MNHEY and CDR2 SVGEGT. For the CDR3, the DNA is TGTGCCAGCAGTTACTTTCTTAGCGGGAGGCACGAGCAATACTTC. Translated: CASSYFLSGRHEQYF.

This rearrangement joins TRBV12-5 to TRBJ2-5; 8 nucleotides line up with TRBD2. V trimming: 2 bases; J trimming: 4 bases; junction bases outside the gene matches: 3. Germline CDR1 LGHNT, CDR2 FRNRAP. The length of the CDR3 is 14 residues. CDR3 loop: CASGLNLAGETQYF. The DNA for the CDR3 is TGTGCTAGTGGTTTGAATCTAGCGGGAGAGACCCAGTACTTC. The full variable domain, with the rest looked up from reference TRBV12-5 and TRBJ2-5, is DARVTQTPRHKVTEMGQEVTMRCQPILGHNTVFWYRQTMMQGLELLAYFRNRAPLDDSGMPKDRFSAEMPDATLATLKIQPSEPRDSAVYFCASGLNLAGETQYFGPGTRLLVL.

The V call is TRBV5-4, the J call TRBJ2-5; D uncertain. V was cut by 4 bases and J by 5 bases, with 27 bases left in between. This CDR3 spans 18 amino acids. Germline CDR1 SGHNT, CDR2 YYREEE (reference sequence). The CDR3 loop reads CASSPRVSRTDSRETQYF. CDR3 nucleotide sequence: TGTGCCAGCAGCCCCCGGGTCAGCAGGACGGATTCGAGGGAGACCCAGTACTTC.

The V gene is TRBV9, the J gene TRBJ1-5; D uncertain. Germline CDR1 and CDR2: SGDLS and YYNGEE. This CDR3 spans 13 amino acids. The V end was cut by 0 bases, the J end by 6 bases, with 7 bases between. The CDR3 DNA is TGTGCCAGCAGCGTAGCTCACGGTCAGCCCCAGCATTTT. It yields the protein CASSVAHGQPQHF.

The chain has TRBV7-6 and TRBJ1-2; no reliable D call. The V end lost 0 bases, the J end lost 7 bases, and 12 bases lay between the germline ends. Germline assignment: CDR1 SGHVS and CDR2 FNYEAQ. The CDR3 is 14 residues long. As DNA, the CDR3 is TGTGCCAGCAGCTTAGCCGGGCCTAAATCTGGCTACACCTTC. Residues: CASSLAGPKSGYTF.

The J gene is TRBJ2-1, the V gene TRBV9; 8 bases are a match to TRBD2. Trimming cost V 0 bases and J 2 bases; bases outside gene matches: 10. CDR3 length: 18 amino acids. Germline CDR1 and CDR2: SGDLS and YYNGEE. The CDR3 sequence is CASSVAEVAGGPYNEQFF. DNA for the CDR3: TGTGCCAGCAGCGTAGCGGAGGTTGCGGGAGGTCCCTACAATGAGCAGTTCTTC. The whole variable domain, filled in from reference TRBV9 and TRBJ2-1, reads DSGVTQTPKHLITATGQRVTLRCSPRSGDLSVYWYQQSLDQGLQFLIQYYNGEERAKGNILERFSAQQFPDLHSELNLSSLELGDSALYFCASSVAEVAGGPYNEQFFGPGTRLTVL.

In this sample, this clonotype turned up a few times. The chain is built from TRBV9 and TRBJ1-2; D unclear. Trimming took off 0 bases at V and 1 base at J, with 7 bases between the two ends. This CDR3 region has 14 residues. Per the germline V gene, CDR1 is SGDLS and CDR2 is YYNGEE. The CDR3 DNA sequence: TGTGCCAGCAGCGTAGCGACGCTTAACTATGGCTACACCTTC. Amino acids: CASSVATLNYGYTF.

This clonotype has a handful of counts. The chain combines TRBV30 with TRBJ2-2; TRBD2 agrees at 9 bases. The V gene's germline CDR1 is GTSNPN and CDR2 SVGIG (reference sequence). The CDR3 totals 14 residues. The junction had 3 bases not matched to a gene; V was cut back by 3 bases and J by 4 bases. CDR3 loop: CAWRLAGFTGELFF. The CDR3 DNA is TGTGCCTGGAGGCTAGCGGGATTCACCGGGGAGCTGTTTTTT.

Ten or more counts support this clonotype. This chain links TRBV29-1 with TRBJ1-1, with D unresolved. Germline values: CDR1 SQVTM, CDR2 ANQGSEA. The CDR3 extends over 12 amino acids. V lost 3 bases to trimming and J lost 1 base, with 6 bases between them. DNA for the CDR3: TGCAGCGTTGAGGGCGGGAACACTGAAGCTTTCTTT. It translates to CSVEGGNTEAFF.

This clonotype has a count of ten or more. The rearrangement joins TRBV7-3 to TRBJ1-6; unclear D gene. CDR3 length: 16 amino acids. Germline lookup yields CDR1 SGHTA and CDR2 FQGTGA. V was cut by 2 bases and J by 6 bases, with 14 bases left in between. As DNA, the CDR3 is TGTGCCAGCAGCTTACGAGGGCGCCGATCTAATTCACCCCTCCACTTT. Protein sequence: CASSLRGRRSNSPLHF.

This rearrangement joins TRBV7-6 to TRBJ2-3, with 12 bases lining up with TRBD2. The V gene end was trimmed by 3 bases and the J gene end by 1 base; junction bases not matched to a gene: 11. Per the germline V gene, CDR1 is SGHVS and CDR2 is FNYEAQ. The CDR3 runs to 19 residues. CDR3 protein: CASSFQTSGRGERTDTQYF. DNA for the CDR3: TGTGCCAGCAGCTTTCAGACTAGCGGGAGAGGTGAACGCACAGATACGCAGTATTTT. Looking up the rest from reference TRBV7-6 and TRBJ2-3 gives the full variable domain: GAGVSQSPRYKVTKRGQDVALRCDPISGHVSLYWYRQALGQGPEFLTYFNYEAQQDKSGLPNDRFSAERPEGSISTLTIQRTEQRDSAMYRCASSFQTSGRGERTDTQYFGPGTRLTVL.

This chain links TRBV19 with TRBJ2-6; D is tentatively TRBD1 or TRBD2 (6 bases each). Germline V gene sequence: CDR1 LNHDA, CDR2 SQIVND (reference sequence). The CDR3 has 17 amino acids. The V end was cut by 4 bases, the J end by 0 bases, with 13 bases between. Here the CDR3 DNA reads TGTGCCAGTAGTAAGGGGGGAGCCCACTCTGGGGCCAACGTCCTGACTTTC. As protein: CASSKGGAHSGANVLTF.

This clonotype was observed a few times. This chain connects TRBV11-2 to TRBJ1-3, with 7 positions matching TRBD1. The V segment lost 4 bases and the J segment 4 bases; nucleotides outside the gene matches: 10. The CDR3 sequence is 16 residues long. Germline V lookup: CDR1 SGHAT, CDR2 FQNNGV. The CDR3: CASSSTDRVAGNTIYF. The CDR3 DNA reads TGTGCCAGCAGCTCCACCGACAGGGTTGCCGGAAACACCATATATTTT.

This clonotype came up many times. This chain connects TRBV28 to TRBJ2-1; 9 nucleotides agree with TRBD2. The J segment lost 1 base and the V segment lost 6 bases, leaving 4 bases of the junction unmatched. The CDR3 is 15 residues long. The germline CDR1 and CDR2 sequences are MDHEN and SYDVKM. CDR3 coding DNA: TGTGCCAGCAGCCTGACTAGCGGATCCTACAATGAGCAGTTCTTC. Its translation is CASSLTSGSYNEQFF.

This clonotype was seen ten or more times. The V gene is TRBV7-9, the J gene TRBJ2-7; 11 bases match TRBD2. Germline CDR1 SEHNR, CDR2 FQNEAQ (reference sequence). The CDR3 extends over 18 amino acids. V lost 4 bases to trimming and J lost 0 bases; unmatched junction nucleotides: 11. The CDR3 DNA reads TGTGCCAGCAGCTCCAGGACTAGCGGGCGAGGAGTCTCCTACGAGCAGTACTTC. Translated: CASSSRTSGRGVSYEQYF.

This clonotype has a count of ten or more. This chain connects TRBV6-1 to TRBJ2-3; D gene ambiguous. Germline CDR1 and CDR2: MNHNS and SASEGT. The CDR3 runs to 13 residues. Trimming pared 7 bases from V and 6 bases from J, leaving 14 bases between. Here the CDR3 reads CASTKLGRDTQYF. CDR3 DNA: TGTGCCAGCACCAAACTGGGTAGGGATACGCAGTATTTT.

This clonotype appeared many times. The chain is built from TRBV6-1 and TRBJ2-5; TRBD1 matches 7 bases. Germline CDR1 MNHNS, CDR2 SASEGT. The J segment lost 4 bases and the V segment lost 3 bases, leaving 8 bases of the junction unmatched. This CDR3 has 15 amino acids. This CDR3 is CASSDPNRGTETQYF. The CDR3 coding sequence is TGTGCCAGCAGTGACCCAAACAGGGGAACAGAGACCCAGTACTTC.

This clonotype was detected many times. The rearrangement links TRBV7-3 to TRBJ2-1, with 10 bases identical to TRBD2. V shed 5 bases, J shed 0 bases, and the junction held 7 bases outside the gene matches. The CDR3 sequence is 17 residues long. Germline CDR1 SGHTA, CDR2 FQGTGA. Written as DNA, the CDR3 is TGTGCCAGCAGCCACAGAGCGGGAGGGAGCTCCTACAATGAGCAGTTCTTC. Amino acids: CASSHRAGGSSYNEQFF.

This clonotype was observed many times. The chain links TRBV2 to TRBJ1-4; TRBD1 aligns across 7 bases. CDR3 length equals 15 residues. V shed 6 bases, J shed 3 bases, and the junction held 7 bases outside the gene matches. Germline-derived CDR1 and CDR2 are SNHLY and FYNNEI. This chain's CDR3 is CASRQTGTANEKLFF. CDR3 in DNA: TGTGCCAGCAGACAAACCGGGACAGCTAATGAAAAACTGTTTTTT.

Ten or more counts support this clonotype. The J gene is TRBJ2-2, the V gene TRBV24-1; 7 bases line up with TRBD2. Germline V gene sequence: CDR1 KGHDR, CDR2 SFDVKD. V lost 8 bases to trimming and J lost 2 bases; unmatched junction nucleotides: 7. This CDR3 contains 15 residues. CDR3 sequence reads: CATNEGGSNTGELFF. In DNA form, the CDR3 reads TGTGCCACCAACGAGGGAGGGTCCAACACCGGGGAGCTGTTTTTT.

The rearrangement uses TRBV19 and TRBJ1-5; possibly TRBD1 for D (5 bases). There are 12 residues in the CDR3. Germline lookup yields CDR1 LNHDA and CDR2 SQIVND (reference sequence). The V end was cut by 0 bases, the J end by 12 bases, with 9 bases between. For the CDR3, the DNA is TGTGCCAGTAGTATAGATAGGGACCTCCAGCATTTT. Translating it yields CASSIDRDLQHF.

This clonotype was recorded at least ten times. CDR3 sequence: CASSLGQSNEKLFF. The CDR3 bases are TGTGCCAGCAGCCTGGGACAAAGTAATGAAAAACTGTTTTTT. The chain uses TRBV11-2 and TRBJ1-4, with D tentatively TRBD1 (6 bases). Per germline, CDR1 SGHAT and CDR2 FQNNGV. The CDR3 is 14 amino acids. Trimming cost V 5 bases and J 4 bases, with 11 bases left between them.

This clonotype was seen only a few times. The rearrangement uses TRBV4-1 and TRBJ2-5; 8 bases are shared with TRBD2. The CDR3 contains 18 residues. Germline CDR1 and CDR2: MGHRA and YSYEKL. The J segment lost 2 bases and the V segment lost 1 base, leaving 12 bases of the junction unmatched. CDR3 loop: CASSQGAGGAGIQETQYF. The CDR3 nucleotides read TGCGCCAGCAGCCAAGGGGCCGGGGGGGCAGGCATACAAGAGACCCAGTACTTC.

In DNA, the CDR3 is TGTGCCAGCAGCCAAGATCTAATGTACGGGAGGTCATTTGAGCAGTTCTTC. Amino acids: CASSQDLMYGRSFEQFF. The chain joins TRBV3-1 to TRBJ2-1; 7 bases are a match to TRBD2. Germline V gene lookup returns CDR1 LGHDT and CDR2 YNNKEL (reference sequence). This CDR3 has 17 amino acids. The junction had 14 bases not matched to a gene; V was cut back by 0 bases and J by 9 bases.

This clonotype has at least ten counts. J is TRBJ2-3 and V is TRBV11-1, with D unclear. V was pared by 5 bases and J by 0 bases, with 9 bases between. Germline CDR1 is SGHAT and CDR2 is FQDESV (reference sequence). The CDR3 has 14 residues. The CDR3 spells CASSESPSTDTQYF. The CDR3 DNA is TGTGCCAGCAGCGAGTCCCCTAGCACAGATACGCAGTATTTT.